This TCR beta chain was identified in a study of Ad26.COV2.S vaccination and SARS-CoV-2 variants. CDR1 is SGHRS and CDR2 is YFSETQ in the germline V gene. This CDR3 has 16 residues. The V gene end was trimmed by 0 bases and the J gene end by 5 bases; junction bases not matched to a gene: 6. Treatment: 15 to 20 received Ad26.COV2.S at low or high dose, single or two shots; five or six received placebo; per-sample allocation not given. Specimen acquisition occurred on day 63 following the initial vaccine or placebo injection. Repertoires were generated with immunoSEQ multiplex PCR, while TCRdb's copy carries only in-frame clones and drops some. The repertoire includes fewer than 400,000 clones, 85% to 90% of them detected once, and over 5% sits in the top ten.

This clonotype was obtained from a person between 18 and 65 years old who received the Ad26.COV2.S COVID-19 vaccine or a placebo. V is TRBV5-1 and J is TRBJ2-1; 9 bases match TRBD2. The specimen comprised peripheral blood, sampled in a trial of Ad26.COV2.S vaccine versus placebo. The CDR3 region has the DNA TGCGCCAGCAGCTTGGCGGGGTCTAGCGGGAACAATGAGCAGTTCTTC. It is translated as CASSLAGSSGNNEQFF.